This passage covers 6 T cell receptor beta chains from one sample sequenced in a study of T cell responses to AZD1222 COVID-19 vaccine. The data were produced by immunoSEQ multiplex PCR, yet TCRdb's version contains in-frame clones alone and is incomplete. The sample lists roughly 170,000 clones, about 90% occurring once. The sample in question was peripheral blood, obtained on day 0 of AZD1222 vaccination. Receptors originate from an adult in good health.

The genes are TRBV19 and TRBJ2-7; D is unresolved. The germline CDR1 and CDR2 sequences are LNHDA and SQIVND (reference sequence). The CDR3 has 12 residues. V lost 5 bases to trimming and J lost 7 bases, with 12 bases between them. The DNA for the CDR3 is TGTGCCAGTAGTCGGACCTTAGGGGAGCAGTACTTC. It specifies CASSRTLGEQYF. Full variable domain (rest looked up from reference TRBV19 and TRBJ2-7): DGGITQSPKYLFRKEGQNVTLSCEQNLNHDAMYWYRQDPGQGLRLIYYSQIVNDFQKGDIAEGYSVSREKKESFPLTVTSAQKNPTAFYLCASSRTLGEQYFGPGTRLTVT.

This chain uses TRBV7-2 with TRBJ2-7; TRBD1 is a possible D gene (5 bases). Germline CDR1 reads SGHTA; CDR2 reads FQGNSA. The V end was cut by 1 base, the J end by 5 bases, with 18 bases between. CDR3 length: 16 amino acids. The CDR3 bases are TGTGCCAGCAGCTTAGTGGGTAGCCAGGGTAAGAACGAGCAGTACTTC. Its protein product is CASSLVGSQGKNEQYF. Together with reference TRBV7-2 and TRBJ2-7, the CDR3 gives the full variable domain: GAGVSQSPSNKVTEKGKDVELRCDPISGHTALYWYRQSLGQGLEFLIYFQGNSAPDKSGLPSDRFSAERTGGSVSTLTIQRTQQEDSAVYLCASSLVGSQGKNEQYFGPGTRLTVT.

This chain joins TRBV28 and TRBJ1-2, with 10 bases aligning to TRBD1. The CDR3 is made up of 16 amino acids. Germline loops: CDR1 MDHEN, CDR2 SYDVKM. V was pared by 3 bases and J by 4 bases, with 8 bases of the junction left unmatched. The CDR3 sequence: CASSFSGQGGVYGYTF. The CDR3 region has the DNA TGTGCCAGCAGTTTCTCCGGACAGGGGGGTGTCTATGGCTACACCTTC.

The rearrangement uses TRBV19 and TRBJ1-5; TRBD1 is a possible D gene (5 bases). This CDR3 has 15 residues. V lost 2 bases to trimming and J lost 4 bases, with 12 bases between them. Looked up from germline, CDR1 is LNHDA and CDR2 is SQIVND (reference sequence). CDR3 DNA: TGTGCCAGTAGTATATCGCAGGGAACAAATCAGCCCCAGCATTTT. Translation gives CASSISQGTNQPQHF.

The gene calls are TRBV7-9 and TRBJ2-7; the match to TRBD1 covers 9 bases. Germline assignment: CDR1 SEHNR and CDR2 FQNEAQ (reference sequence). This CDR3 has 12 amino acids. J lost 6 bases, V lost 5 bases, and 2 bases had no gene match. The CDR3 here is CASSGDRAEQYF. The CDR3 region has the DNA TGTGCCAGCAGCGGGGACAGGGCCGAGCAGTACTTC. Based on the CDR3 plus reference TRBV7-9 and TRBJ2-7, the full variable domain is DTGVSQNPRHKITKRGQNVTFRCDPISEHNRLYWYRQTLGQGPEFLTYFQNEAQLEKSRLLSDRFSAERPKGSFSTLEIQRTEQGDSAMYLCASSGDRAEQYFGPGTRLTVT.

A single count supports this clone. The genes are TRBV24-1 and TRBJ1-2; D possibly corresponds to TRBD1 (6 bases). V lost 3 bases, J lost 8 bases, and 15 bases lay in between. Germline values: CDR1 KGHDR, CDR2 SFDVKD. This CDR3 region has 14 residues. This CDR3 reads CATSDPQGYKGYTF. DNA of the CDR3: TGTGCCACCAGTGATCCACAGGGCTATAAGGGCTACACCTTC.